The subject of this entry is one T cell receptor beta chain. Its recognized antigen is unknown. It has no much larger one-base neighbor in the sample; base qualities were not kept. The germline V and J ends show losses of 3 bases and 0 bases respectively, and no gene match explains 7 bases of the junction. As encoded in the germline V gene, CDR1 is KGHSH while CDR2 is LQKENI. The CDR3 runs 16 residues from the cysteine to the phenylalanine. Solely the CDR3 DNA is kept, with 48 bases framed from the first base. The sample's time point, from its label and the paper: more than three weeks on oral tofacitinib. The sample's treatment or condition, from its label and the paper: oral pan-JAK inhibitor, 5-10 mg twice daily. From alopecia areata patients, peripheral blood was collected along with lesional scalp punch biopsies. PBMCs were separated by density centrifugation and stained for CD3, CD4 and CD8, after which CD4+ and CD8+ T cells were sorted on a FACSAria.

The sample is drawn from a study of CD8+ T cells in alopecia areata listed by TCRdb under 2018. With respect to the entire study: Treated patients were enrolled in an open-label pilot trial of oral tofacitinib at 5 to 10 mg twice daily for moderate-to-severe alopecia areata. Patients on tofacitinib were biopsied at baseline and after 4 and 24 weeks of treatment, and several of the patients also had a later scalp biopsy. Disease severity in treated patients was measured with the SALT score, which quantifies the percentage of affected scalp surface area. On the human side, TCRbeta sequencing was run on scalp tissue and on sorted CD4+ and CD8+ peripheral blood T cells from healthy controls and from alopecia areata patients with either patchy or totalis/universalis disease. Patients received tofacitinib for 6 to 18 months and were then followed off drug for 6 months to check for delayed response and recurrence. TCRbeta CDR3 regions were amplified by immunoSEQ multiplex PCR using 35 Vbeta forward and 13 Jbeta reverse primers. Scalp clonality was compared among normal scalp (n=4), patchy alopecia areata scalp (n=8), and alopecia totalis/universalis scalp (n=8). The study used high-throughput TCRbeta sequencing to examine T cell clonal expansion in alopecia areata, in both the C3H/HeJ mouse model and human patients. RNA was obtained with the PAXgene miRNA kit for fixed scalp, the miRNeasy kit for PBMCs, and the RNeasy kit for mouse skin. Beyond this particular receptor, the publication reports: Compared with mice, TCR sequences shared between patients were less clear, possibly partly because of HLA diversity across the patient population. Because the treated cohort was small and included a single nonresponder, larger studies are needed to assess links between baseline CD8+ expansion and response. Scalp clonality and the number of expanded CD8+ clones among the top 100 scalp clones were significantly decreased by tofacitinib. Resident alphabeta T cells in normal human skin are also sequenced, complicating scalp TCR repertoire analysis, unlike mouse skin dominated by gammadelta T cells. During tofacitinib treatment, many expanded lesional clones remained in scalp and blood, and this persistence may partly explain relapse after treatment is stopped. Compared with normal scalp, lesional scalp had higher clonality and more expanded CD8+ clones, particularly in alopecia totalis/universalis, a pattern that suggests antigenic drive.

Library preparation used the immunoSEQ multiplex PCR assay. RNA was extracted from all samples and reverse transcribed into cDNA, which served as template for TCR sequencing. SuperScript III was used to make first-strand cDNA, primed with a 2:1 mix of oligo-dT and random hexamers. A synthetic immune receptor repertoire was used to assess amplification bias, and residual bias was removed computationally. Per the authors' processing: Raw reads were preprocessed to remove errors, and CDR3 was defined by IMGT conventions from the conserved cysteine to phenylalanine. Clonality was computed by normalizing Shannon entropy by log2 of the number of productive unique TCRs and subtracting the result from 1. Whether scalp clones were CD4 or CD8 was inferred by matching scalp TCRbeta sequences against CD4 and CD8 repertoires sorted from blood. Sourced from immuneACCESS, this table was stored by TCRdb with only in-frame sequences that have V and J called. A share of the clones is absent; for the studies checked, an unresolved V gene accounts for under half, and the remainder has no known explanation. The DNA gave D and trimming, while V, J and clone size come from that table. A total of 150,000 to 250,000 clones appear in this sample, 55% to 70% of them only once. Roughly 3.3% of the sample is taken by the ten largest.

Here the chain combines TRBV18 and TRBJ2-7, and TRBD1 matches 8 of the central bases. The sample here was CD4+ T cells sorted from blood, taken at week 4, from a patient treated with tofacitinib. The TCR was taken from a human donor with alopecia areata. The DNA is as follows: TGTGCCAGCTCACCTGCACCGGGACAGGTCTCCTACGAGCAGTACTTC. It translates to CASSPAPGQVSYEQYF. The full variable domain, completed from the reference TRBV18 and TRBJ2-7 proteins outside the CDR3, reads NAGVMQNPRHLVRRRGQEARLRCSPMKGHSHVYWYRQLPEEGLKFMVYLQKENIIDESGMPKERFSAEFPKEGPSILRIQQVVRGDSAAYFCASSPAPGQVSYEQYFGPGTRLTVT.